The clone carrying this T cell receptor (beta chain) was counted between two and nine times. No antigen is known for it. Without exception, sorted populations had purity beyond 95%. The sample is drawn from a study of beta chain features in type 1 diabetes. Notes on the study in general: Highly expressing activated T cells could be over-counted with a cDNA template.

What was sequenced were expressed TCRB transcripts, since all of the isolated RNA had been reverse transcribed. Sequencing used immunoSEQ multiplex PCR; TCRdb keeps in-frame clones, though not all of them. Of 10,000 to 15,000 clones listed, more than 40% are singletons. The clonotype comes from a man younger than 35 in good health. Sample: stem cell memory CD4+ T cells from blood.

CDR3 nucleotide sequence: TGCAGCGTTGAGACAGGTCAGTCGTCGTCAGATACGCAGTATTTT. Protein sequence: CSVETGQSSSDTQYF. This chain uses TRBV29-1 with TRBJ2-3; tentatively, D is TRBD1 (6 bases). The germline V and J ends were trimmed by 3 bases and 4 bases, with 17 bases remaining between them. The germline V gene encodes CDR1 SQVTM and CDR2 ANQGSEA. The CDR3 has 15 amino acids.